Listed below are T cell receptor beta chains from one sample, sequenced in a study of blood T cell repertoires in COVID-19. TCRdb's copy holds only in-frame clones and misses some; the assay was immunoSEQ multiplex PCR. Of roughly 67,000 clones in the sample, 65% to 85% were seen once. The source material was peripheral blood. The receptors stem from a woman aged 50 to 60 with active or convalescent COVID-19. Each CDR3 is given without its conserved first and last residue. Each record gives: CDR3 protein, V gene, CDR3 length, J gene, D gene. The D gene is left open where the match is weak.

CDR3: SVEGARGYT; V: TRBV29-1; length: 9; J: TRBJ1-2; D: NA
CDR3: ASRRRQGRESPLH; V: TRBV27; length: 13; J: TRBJ1-6; D: TRBD1
CDR3: AWSVGLQGNEKLF; V: TRBV30; length: 13; J: TRBJ1-4; D: TRBD1
CDR3: ASSLYGWGQNYGYT; V: TRBV27; length: 14; J: TRBJ1-2; D: TRBD1
CDR3: ASSHSGSTYNSPLH; V: TRBV5-6; length: 14; J: TRBJ1-6; D: NA
CDR3: ATSRDLIGTSYEQY; V: TRBV15; length: 14; J: TRBJ2-7; D: NA
CDR3: ASSLGTRHEQY; V: TRBV5-6; length: 11; J: TRBJ2-7; D: NA
CDR3: ASSEARGNWYEQY; V: TRBV2; length: 13; J: TRBJ2-7; D: TRBD2
CDR3: ASSHWTEDEQF; V: TRBV21-1; length: 11; J: TRBJ2-1; D: NA
CDR3: ASSQEDSITGELF; V: TRBV4-3; length: 13; J: TRBJ2-2; D: NA
CDR3: ASSAQTGIYEQF; V: TRBV7-7; length: 12; J: TRBJ2-1; D: TRBD1
CDR3: ASRLIREQAF; V: TRBV12-3/TRBV12-4; length: 10; J: TRBJ1-1; D: NA
CDR3: ASSPWGSGTDTQY; V: TRBV7-9; length: 13; J: TRBJ2-3; D: NA
CDR3: ASSPGTGVFLNQPQH; V: TRBV6-6; length: 15; J: TRBJ1-5; D: TRBD1
CDR3: ASSRGTSGGNEQF; V: TRBV3-1/TRBV3-2; length: 13; J: TRBJ2-1; D: TRBD2
CDR3: ASSLAATDTQY; V: TRBV5-4; length: 11; J: TRBJ2-3; D: NA
CDR3: ASSKAWAWDRRGETQY; V: TRBV21-1; length: 16; J: TRBJ2-5; D: NA
CDR3: ASSAVGLGTDTQY; V: TRBV7-9; length: 13; J: TRBJ2-3; D: TRBD2
CDR3: ASSLQDYGYT; V: TRBV3-1/TRBV3-2; length: 10; J: TRBJ1-2; D: NA
CDR3: ASTSRGAAGPFNEQF; V: TRBV11-2; length: 15; J: TRBJ2-1; D: NA
CDR3: ASSSDREIYGYT; V: TRBV19; length: 12; J: TRBJ1-2; D: TRBD1